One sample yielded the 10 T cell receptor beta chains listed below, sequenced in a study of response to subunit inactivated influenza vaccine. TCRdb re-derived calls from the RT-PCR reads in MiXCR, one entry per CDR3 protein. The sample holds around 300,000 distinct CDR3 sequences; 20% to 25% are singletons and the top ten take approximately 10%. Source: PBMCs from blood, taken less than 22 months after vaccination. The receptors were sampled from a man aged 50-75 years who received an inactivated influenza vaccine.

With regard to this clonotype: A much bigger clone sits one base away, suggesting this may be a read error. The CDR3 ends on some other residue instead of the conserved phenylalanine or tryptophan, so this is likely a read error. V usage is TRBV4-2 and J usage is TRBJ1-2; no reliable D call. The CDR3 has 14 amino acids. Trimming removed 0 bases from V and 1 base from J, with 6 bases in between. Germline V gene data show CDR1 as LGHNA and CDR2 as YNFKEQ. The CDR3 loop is CASSQDQINYGYTI. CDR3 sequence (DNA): TGTGCCAGCAGCCAAGACCAGATTAACTATGGCTACACCATC.

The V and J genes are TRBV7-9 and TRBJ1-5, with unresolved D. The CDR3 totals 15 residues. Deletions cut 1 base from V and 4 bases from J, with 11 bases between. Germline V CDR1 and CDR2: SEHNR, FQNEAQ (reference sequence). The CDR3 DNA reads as TGTGCCAGCAGCTTAGACCAGACGGGGAATCAGCCCCAGCATTTT. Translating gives CASSLDQTGNQPQHF.

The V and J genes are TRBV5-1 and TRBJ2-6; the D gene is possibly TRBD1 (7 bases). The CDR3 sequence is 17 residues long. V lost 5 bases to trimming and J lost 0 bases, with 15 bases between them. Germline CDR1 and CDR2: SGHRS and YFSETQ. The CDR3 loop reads CASRSQGGLSGANVLTF. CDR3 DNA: TGCGCCAGCAGATCTCAGGGGGGACTCTCTGGGGCCAACGTCCTGACTTTC.

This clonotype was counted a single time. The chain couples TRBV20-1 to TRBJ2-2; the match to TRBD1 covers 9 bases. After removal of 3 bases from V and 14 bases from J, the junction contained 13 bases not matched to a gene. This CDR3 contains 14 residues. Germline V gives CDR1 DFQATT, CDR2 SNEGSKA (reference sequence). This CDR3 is CSASKKSGTGSLFF. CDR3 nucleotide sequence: TGCAGTGCTAGCAAAAAATCCGGGACAGGGTCCCTGTTTTTT.

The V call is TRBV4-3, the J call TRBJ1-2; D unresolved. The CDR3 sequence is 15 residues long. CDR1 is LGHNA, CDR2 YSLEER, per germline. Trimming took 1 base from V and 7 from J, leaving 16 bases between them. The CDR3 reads CASSQGATFTGGYTF. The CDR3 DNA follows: TGCGCCAGCAGCCAAGGGGCCACCTTCACTGGTGGCTACACCTTC.

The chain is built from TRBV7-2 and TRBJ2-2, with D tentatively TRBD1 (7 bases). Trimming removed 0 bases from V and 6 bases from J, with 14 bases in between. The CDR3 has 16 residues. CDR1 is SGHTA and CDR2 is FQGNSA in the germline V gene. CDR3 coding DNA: TGTGCCAGCAGCTTAGCTTCACAGGGGACTTCCGGGGAGCTGTTTTTT. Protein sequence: CASSLASQGTSGELFF.

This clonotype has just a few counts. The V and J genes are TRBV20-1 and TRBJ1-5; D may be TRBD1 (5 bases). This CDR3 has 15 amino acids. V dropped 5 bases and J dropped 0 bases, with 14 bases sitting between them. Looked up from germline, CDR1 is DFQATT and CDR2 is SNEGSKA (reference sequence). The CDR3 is CSAVRGHYSNQPQHF. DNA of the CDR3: TGCAGTGCTGTCCGTGGACATTATAGCAATCAGCCCCAGCATTTT.

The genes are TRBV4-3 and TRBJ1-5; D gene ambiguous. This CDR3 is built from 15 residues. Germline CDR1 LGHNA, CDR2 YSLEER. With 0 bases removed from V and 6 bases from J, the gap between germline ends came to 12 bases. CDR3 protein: CASSQDWAGGQPQHF. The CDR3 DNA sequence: TGCGCCAGCAGCCAAGATTGGGCAGGAGGTCAGCCCCAGCATTTT.

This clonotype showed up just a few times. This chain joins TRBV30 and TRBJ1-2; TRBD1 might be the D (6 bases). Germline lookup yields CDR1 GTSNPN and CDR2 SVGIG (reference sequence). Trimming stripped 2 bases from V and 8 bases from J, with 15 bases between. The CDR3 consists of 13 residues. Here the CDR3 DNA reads TGTGCCTGGAGTCGAGGCCAGGGGATCGGCTACACCTTC. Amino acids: CAWSRGQGIGYTF.

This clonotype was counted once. CDR3 DNA: TGTGCCAGCAGCCAAGCGGTCGGGGCGGTGAACACTGAAGCTTTCTTT. Translating it yields CASSQAVGAVNTEAFF. This chain joins TRBV4-2 and TRBJ1-1; D possibly corresponds to TRBD1 (5 bases). V lost 1 base to trimming and J lost 0 bases, with 12 bases between them. The CDR3 has 16 residues. The germline V gene encodes CDR1 LGHNA and CDR2 YNFKEQ.